A selection of T cell receptor beta chains follows, all from one sample in a study of blood T cell repertoires in COVID-19. Only in-frame clones appear in the TCRdb table, and some are missing; sequencing was by immunoSEQ multiplex PCR. This table has over 75,000 clones, around 88% appearing once. The sequencing sample was made of peripheral blood. All receptors come from a man over 45 with COVID-19, enrolled during active disease. The CDR3 runs from the conserved cysteine through the conserved F or W. The order of the fields is clone size, V gene, CDR3 length, D gene, J gene, CDR3 protein, CDR3 DNA. The D gene is left open where the match is weak. Clone size is not always given. Where it is, it says once, few, many or a class for expanded clones.

abundance: -; v_gene: TRBV6-5; len: 12; d_gene: TRBD1; j_gene: TRBJ1-2; CDR3aa: CASSSQGAGYTF; CDR3nt: TGTGCCAGCAGTAGCCAGGGGGCTGGCTACACCTTC
abundance: -; v_gene: TRBV6-5; len: 14; d_gene: TRBD1; j_gene: TRBJ1-5; CDR3aa: CASQTGTSVQPQHF; CDR3nt: TGTGCCAGCCAGACAGGGACTTCCGTCCAGCCCCAGCATTTT
abundance: -; v_gene: TRBV2; len: 13; d_gene: -; j_gene: TRBJ1-1; CDR3aa: CASSEARGTEAFF; CDR3nt: TGTGCCAGCAGTGAAGCGCGGGGCACTGAAGCTTTCTTT
abundance: -; v_gene: TRBV30; len: 15; d_gene: TRBD1; j_gene: TRBJ1-2; CDR3aa: CAWSVRRTGEYGYTF; CDR3nt: TGTGCCTGGAGTGTTCGGAGGACAGGGGAGTATGGCTACACCTTC
abundance: -; v_gene: TRBV15; len: 15; d_gene: TRBD1; j_gene: TRBJ1-6; CDR3aa: CATSKTGNYNSPLHF; CDR3nt: TGTGCCACCAGCAAGACAGGGAACTATAATTCACCCCTCCACTTT
abundance: -; v_gene: TRBV11-2; len: 14; d_gene: -; j_gene: TRBJ2-2; CDR3aa: CASSWGGDTGELFF; CDR3nt: TGTGCCAGCAGCTGGGGGGGCGACACCGGGGAGCTGTTTTTT
abundance: -; v_gene: TRBV6-5; len: 14; d_gene: -; j_gene: TRBJ1-3; CDR3aa: CASRPTASGNTIYF; CDR3nt: TGTGCCAGCAGGCCGACAGCTTCTGGAAACACCATATATTTT
abundance: -; v_gene: TRBV18; len: 13; d_gene: -; j_gene: TRBJ2-3; CDR3aa: CASSPPGLDTQYF; CDR3nt: TGTGCCAGCTCACCTCCAGGGCTAGATACGCAGTATTTT
abundance: -; v_gene: TRBV7-9; len: 15; d_gene: -; j_gene: TRBJ1-1; CDR3aa: CASSMPAWRDTEAFF; CDR3nt: TGTGCCAGCAGCATGCCGGCATGGCGGGACACTGAAGCTTTCTTT
abundance: -; v_gene: TRBV7-2; len: 14; d_gene: TRBD1; j_gene: TRBJ2-7; CDR3aa: CASSQGQGADEQYF; CDR3nt: TGTGCCAGCAGCCAGGGACAGGGGGCCGACGAGCAGTACTTC
abundance: -; v_gene: TRBV11-2; len: 14; d_gene: TRBD1; j_gene: TRBJ1-2; CDR3aa: CASSSRDRGYGYTF; CDR3nt: TGTGCCAGCAGCTCGCGGGACAGGGGCTATGGCTACACCTTC
abundance: -; v_gene: TRBV2; len: 15; d_gene: TRBD2; j_gene: TRBJ2-1; CDR3aa: CASRQTGGRNNEQFF; CDR3nt: TGTGCCAGCAGACAAACGGGGGGGCGAAACAATGAGCAGTTCTTC
abundance: -; v_gene: TRBV7-2; len: 15; d_gene: -; j_gene: TRBJ1-2; CDR3aa: CASSPTGLLRYGYTF; CDR3nt: TGTGCCAGCAGCCCTACAGGGCTCCTTCGCTATGGCTACACCTTC
abundance: -; v_gene: TRBV4-1; len: 15; d_gene: -; j_gene: TRBJ2-2; CDR3aa: CASSHGSQRGGELFF; CDR3nt: TGCGCCAGCAGCCACGGTTCCCAACGGGGCGGGGAGCTGTTTTTT
abundance: few; v_gene: TRBV18; len: 15; d_gene: TRBD2; j_gene: TRBJ2-1; CDR3aa: CASSPGRGGLNEQFF; CDR3nt: TGTGCCAGCTCACCTGGGCGGGGGGGCTTGAATGAGCAGTTCTTC
abundance: -; v_gene: TRBV18; len: 15; d_gene: -; j_gene: TRBJ1-4; CDR3aa: CASSPLRDLNEKLFF; CDR3nt: TGTGCCAGCTCACCACTCCGGGATCTTAATGAAAAACTGTTTTTT
abundance: -; v_gene: TRBV12-3/TRBV12-4; len: 13; d_gene: TRBD1; j_gene: TRBJ1-2; CDR3aa: CASSTRQGLERTF; CDR3nt: TGTGCCAGCAGTACGCGACAGGGCCTCGAGAGGACCTTC
abundance: -; v_gene: TRBV7-3; len: 13; d_gene: -; j_gene: TRBJ1-1; CDR3aa: CASSSYQGTEAFF; CDR3nt: TGTGCCAGCAGCTCCTACCAGGGGACTGAAGCTTTCTTT
abundance: -; v_gene: TRBV7-3; len: 15; d_gene: -; j_gene: TRBJ2-1; CDR3aa: CASSLTSQLNNEQFF; CDR3nt: TGTGCCAGCAGCTTAACGTCCCAACTCAACAATGAGCAGTTCTTC
abundance: -; v_gene: TRBV13; len: 17; d_gene: TRBD1; j_gene: TRBJ1-2; CDR3aa: CASSFRTGGKGDYGYTF; CDR3nt: TGTGCCAGCAGCTTCAGGACAGGGGGCAAGGGAGACTATGGCTACACCTTC
abundance: -; v_gene: TRBV6-6; len: 13; d_gene: TRBD1; j_gene: TRBJ2-7; CDR3aa: CASSSDRGQEQYF; CDR3nt: TGTGCCAGCAGTTCCGACAGGGGGCAGGAGCAGTACTTC
abundance: -; v_gene: TRBV11-1; len: 15; d_gene: TRBD1; j_gene: TRBJ2-2; CDR3aa: CASSLEAGGTGELFF; CDR3nt: TGTGCCAGCAGCTTAGAGGCAGGGGGCACCGGGGAGCTGTTTTTT
abundance: -; v_gene: TRBV3-1/TRBV3-2; len: 13; d_gene: TRBD1; j_gene: TRBJ1-4; CDR3aa: CASSPGQGEKLFF; CDR3nt: TGTGCCAGCAGCCCCGGACAGGGTGAAAAACTGTTTTTT
abundance: -; v_gene: TRBV5-4; len: 16; d_gene: -; j_gene: TRBJ1-1; CDR3aa: CASSLGGPGMNTEAFF; CDR3nt: TGTGCCAGCAGCTTGGGGGGGCCAGGGATGAACACTGAAGCTTTCTTT
abundance: -; v_gene: TRBV4-1; len: 17; d_gene: TRBD2; j_gene: TRBJ2-3; CDR3aa: CASSRAGGIPSTDTQYF; CDR3nt: TGCGCCAGCAGCCGAGCGGGGGGCATCCCCTCCACAGATACGCAGTATTTT
abundance: -; v_gene: TRBV19; len: 14; d_gene: -; j_gene: TRBJ2-2; CDR3aa: CASSPGTITGELFF; CDR3nt: TGTGCCAGTTCCCCCGGGACAATTACCGGGGAGCTGTTTTTT
abundance: -; v_gene: TRBV27; len: 12; d_gene: -; j_gene: TRBJ2-2; CDR3aa: CASSFATGELFF; CDR3nt: TGTGCCAGCAGTTTTGCGACCGGGGAGCTGTTTTTT
abundance: -; v_gene: TRBV6-6; len: 13; d_gene: TRBD2; j_gene: TRBJ2-2; CDR3aa: CATRTSHTGELFF; CDR3nt: TGTGCCACCAGGACTAGTCACACCGGGGAGCTGTTTTTT
abundance: -; v_gene: TRBV4-3; len: 16; d_gene: TRBD1; j_gene: TRBJ1-2; CDR3aa: CASSQVGRDRSLGYTF; CDR3nt: TGCGCCAGCAGCCAAGTTGGCCGGGACAGATCGCTTGGCTACACCTTC
abundance: -; v_gene: TRBV19; len: 13; d_gene: -; j_gene: TRBJ1-2; CDR3aa: CASSTQKGGGYTF; CDR3nt: TGTGCCAGTAGTACCCAAAAAGGGGGTGGCTACACCTTC
abundance: -; v_gene: TRBV18; len: 16; d_gene: -; j_gene: TRBJ1-2; CDR3aa: CASSIRAPEANYGYTF; CDR3nt: TGTGCCAGCTCAATCAGGGCTCCGGAAGCTAACTATGGCTACACCTTC
abundance: -; v_gene: TRBV28; len: 15; d_gene: TRBD1; j_gene: TRBJ1-6; CDR3aa: CASSLQGTGWSPLHF; CDR3nt: TGTGCCAGCAGTTTGCAAGGGACAGGGTGGTCACCCCTCCACTTT
abundance: -; v_gene: TRBV6-2/TRBV6-3; len: 17; d_gene: -; j_gene: TRBJ1-1; CDR3aa: CASSPLGISYSLAEAFF; CDR3nt: TGTGCCAGCAGTCCCCTGGGCATTTCCTATAGTTTGGCTGAAGCTTTCTTT
abundance: -; v_gene: TRBV6-6; len: 15; d_gene: TRBD1; j_gene: TRBJ2-1; CDR3aa: CASSYPHQGAHEQFF; CDR3nt: TGTGCCAGCAGTTACCCACATCAGGGGGCCCATGAGCAGTTCTTC
abundance: -; v_gene: TRBV14; len: 14; d_gene: TRBD1; j_gene: TRBJ1-1; CDR3aa: CASSASGGLGEAFF; CDR3nt: TGTGCCAGCAGCGCCTCAGGGGGACTGGGTGAAGCTTTCTTT
abundance: -; v_gene: TRBV6-5; len: 14; d_gene: -; j_gene: TRBJ2-6; CDR3aa: CASKAGTGANVLTF; CDR3nt: TGTGCCAGCAAGGCAGGGACTGGGGCCAACGTCCTGACTTTC
abundance: -; v_gene: TRBV3-1/TRBV3-2; len: 14; d_gene: TRBD1; j_gene: TRBJ2-7; CDR3aa: CASSQGQGKNEQYF; CDR3nt: TGTGCCAGCAGCCAGGGACAGGGTAAGAACGAGCAGTACTTC
abundance: -; v_gene: TRBV7-9; len: 16; d_gene: -; j_gene: TRBJ2-1; CDR3aa: CASSSVRGSRYNEQFF; CDR3nt: TGTGCCAGCAGCTCTGTACGGGGGAGCCGTTACAATGAGCAGTTCTTC
abundance: once; v_gene: TRBV6-6; len: 15; d_gene: -; j_gene: TRBJ1-3; CDR3aa: CASSYSHNSGNTIYF; CDR3nt: TGTGCCAGCAGTTACTCACATAACTCTGGAAACACCATATATTTT
abundance: -; v_gene: TRBV27; len: 13; d_gene: -; j_gene: TRBJ1-3; CDR3aa: CASRPGSGNTIYF; CDR3nt: TGTGCCAGCAGACCAGGCTCTGGAAACACCATATATTTT
abundance: -; v_gene: TRBV5-4; len: 13; d_gene: -; j_gene: TRBJ2-2; CDR3aa: CASSLDFRGELFF; CDR3nt: TGTGCCAGCAGCTTGGATTTTCGTGGGGAGCTGTTTTTT
abundance: -; v_gene: TRBV24-1; len: 16; d_gene: -; j_gene: TRBJ1-1; CDR3aa: CATSEGDIEMNTEAFF; CDR3nt: TGTGCCACCAGTGAAGGGGACATAGAAATGAACACTGAAGCTTTCTTT
abundance: -; v_gene: TRBV6-5; len: 15; d_gene: -; j_gene: TRBJ1-1; CDR3aa: CASSFAGLENTEAFF; CDR3nt: TGTGCCAGCAGTTTCGCAGGGCTCGAGAACACTGAAGCTTTCTTT
abundance: -; v_gene: TRBV5-1; len: 16; d_gene: -; j_gene: TRBJ2-5; CDR3aa: CASSMEPSVSGETQYF; CDR3nt: TGCGCCAGCAGCATGGAGCCGTCGGTCTCGGGGGAGACCCAGTACTTC
abundance: -; v_gene: TRBV3-1/TRBV3-2; len: 15; d_gene: TRBD1; j_gene: TRBJ2-1; CDR3aa: CASSPGTGGFNEQFF; CDR3nt: TGTGCCAGCAGTCCCGGGACAGGGGGCTTCAATGAGCAGTTCTTC
abundance: -; v_gene: TRBV12-3/TRBV12-4; len: 12; d_gene: -; j_gene: TRBJ2-2; CDR3aa: CASRRHSGELFF; CDR3nt: TGTGCCAGCAGACGACACTCCGGGGAGCTGTTTTTT
abundance: -; v_gene: TRBV6-2/TRBV6-3; len: 14; d_gene: TRBD1; j_gene: TRBJ1-5; CDR3aa: CASSWTGIGQPQHF; CDR3nt: TGTGCCAGCAGTTGGACAGGGATCGGTCAGCCCCAGCATTTT
abundance: -; v_gene: TRBV18; len: 14; d_gene: TRBD1; j_gene: TRBJ1-5; CDR3aa: CASSPETGDQPQHF; CDR3nt: TGTGCCAGCTCACCAGAAACAGGGGATCAGCCCCAGCATTTT
abundance: -; v_gene: TRBV18; len: 17; d_gene: -; j_gene: TRBJ1-6; CDR3aa: CASSPVGAQGPNSPLHF; CDR3nt: TGTGCCAGCTCACCAGTCGGAGCCCAGGGGCCTAATTCACCCCTCCACTTT
abundance: -; v_gene: TRBV25-1; len: 17; d_gene: TRBD2; j_gene: TRBJ2-5; CDR3aa: CASSEWASGGSFETQYF; CDR3nt: TGTGCCAGCAGTGAATGGGCTAGCGGGGGGTCTTTCGAGACCCAGTACTTC
abundance: -; v_gene: TRBV30; len: 15; d_gene: -; j_gene: TRBJ1-6; CDR3aa: CAWSALGRGISPLHF; CDR3nt: TGTGCCTGGAGCGCCCTAGGTAGGGGGATTTCACCCCTCCACTTT
abundance: -; v_gene: TRBV19; len: 18; d_gene: -; j_gene: TRBJ1-2; CDR3aa: CASSIESSRGRANYGYTF; CDR3nt: TGTGCCAGTAGTATAGAAAGCTCGAGGGGGAGAGCTAACTATGGCTACACCTTC
abundance: -; v_gene: TRBV18; len: 15; d_gene: -; j_gene: TRBJ1-6; CDR3aa: CASSPRQRYNSPLHF; CDR3nt: TGTGCCAGCTCACCCAGACAGCGCTATAATTCACCCCTCCACTTT